The sample holds a few counts of the clone carrying this T cell receptor (beta chain). Its specificity is not known. CDR3 length: 14 amino acids. Trimming removed 8 bases from V and 5 bases from J; junction bases left unmatched: 8. The V gene's germline CDR1 is WSHSY and CDR2 SAAADI. The record originates from a study of blood T cells in healthy people across ages. Study-level points and caveats: Older individuals had lower TCR beta diversity per million T cells (the decline was roughly linear). The percentage of naive T cells correlated strongly with TCR beta diversity.

It was with a sample-barcoded 5' primer and a J-beta primer mix that a second PCR of about 7 to 12 cycles was run. TCRdb itself ran the 5' RACE reads through MiXCR, one entry per CDR3 protein. The repertoire consists of about 640,000 distinct CDR3 sequences, with approximately 50% occurring once and the leading ten covering about two fifths. The chain combines TRBV10-2 with TRBJ2-1, with 8 positions matching TRBD1. Sequenced material: blood. The TCR sequence derives from a man in his 60s in good health. The CDR3 bases are TGCGCCAGCGGAGCCCTACAGGGGGACAATGAGCAGTTCTTC. Its protein product is CASGALQGDNEQFF.